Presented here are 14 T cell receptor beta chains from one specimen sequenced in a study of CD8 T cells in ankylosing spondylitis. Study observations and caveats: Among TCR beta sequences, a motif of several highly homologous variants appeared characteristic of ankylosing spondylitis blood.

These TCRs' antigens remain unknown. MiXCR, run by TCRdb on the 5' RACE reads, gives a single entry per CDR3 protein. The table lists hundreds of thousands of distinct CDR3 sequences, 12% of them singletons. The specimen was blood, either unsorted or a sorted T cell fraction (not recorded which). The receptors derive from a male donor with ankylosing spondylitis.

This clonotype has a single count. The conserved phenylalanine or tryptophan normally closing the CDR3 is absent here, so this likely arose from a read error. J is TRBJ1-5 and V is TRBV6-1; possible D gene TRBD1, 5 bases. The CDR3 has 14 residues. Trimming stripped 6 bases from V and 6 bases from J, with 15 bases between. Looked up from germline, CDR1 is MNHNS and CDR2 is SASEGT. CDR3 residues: CASRSGGVAQPQHI. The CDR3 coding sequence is TGTGCCAGCAGGTCCGGGGGGGTCGCTCAGCCCCAGCATATT.

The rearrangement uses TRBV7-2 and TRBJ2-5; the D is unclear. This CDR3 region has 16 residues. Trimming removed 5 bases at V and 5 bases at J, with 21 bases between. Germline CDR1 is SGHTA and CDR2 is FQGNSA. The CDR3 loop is CASSRTRPPLRETQYF. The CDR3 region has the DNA TGTGCCAGCAGCCGGACGAGACCACCCCTAAGGGAGACCCAGTACTTC.

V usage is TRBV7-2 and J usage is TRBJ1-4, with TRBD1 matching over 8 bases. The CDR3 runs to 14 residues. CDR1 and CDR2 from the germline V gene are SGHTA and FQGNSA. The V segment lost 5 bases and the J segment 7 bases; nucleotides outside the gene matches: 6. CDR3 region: CASSRTGISEKLFF. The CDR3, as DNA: TGTGCCAGCAGCCGGACAGGGATCAGTGAAAAACTGTTTTTT.

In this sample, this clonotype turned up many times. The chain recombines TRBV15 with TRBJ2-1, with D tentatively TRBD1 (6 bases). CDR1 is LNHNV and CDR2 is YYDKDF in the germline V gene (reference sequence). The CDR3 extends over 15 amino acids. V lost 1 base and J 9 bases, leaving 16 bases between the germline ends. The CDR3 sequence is CATSRALSQGGEQFF. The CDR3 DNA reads TGTGCCACCAGCAGAGCACTATCACAGGGCGGTGAGCAGTTCTTC.

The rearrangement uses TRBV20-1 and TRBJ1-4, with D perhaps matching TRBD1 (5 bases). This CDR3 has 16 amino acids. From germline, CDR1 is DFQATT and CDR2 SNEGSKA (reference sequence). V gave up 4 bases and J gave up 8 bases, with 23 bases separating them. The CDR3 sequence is CSAIPDTRPIWEKLFF. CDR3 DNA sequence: TGCAGTGCTATCCCGGACACACGTCCGATTTGGGAAAAACTGTTTTTT.

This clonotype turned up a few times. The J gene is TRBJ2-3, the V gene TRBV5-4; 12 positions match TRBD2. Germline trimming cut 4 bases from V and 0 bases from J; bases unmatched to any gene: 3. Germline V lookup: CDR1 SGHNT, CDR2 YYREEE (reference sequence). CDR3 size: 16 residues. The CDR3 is CASSTGTSGSTDTQYF. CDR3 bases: TGTGCCAGCAGCACCGGGACTAGCGGGAGCACAGATACGCAGTATTTT.

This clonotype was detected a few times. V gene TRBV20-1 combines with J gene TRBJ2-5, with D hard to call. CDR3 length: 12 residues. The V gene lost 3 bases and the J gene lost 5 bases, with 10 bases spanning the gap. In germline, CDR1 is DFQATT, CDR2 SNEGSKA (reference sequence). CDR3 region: CSASNRRETQYF. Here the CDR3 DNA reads TGCAGTGCTAGTAACCGTAGGGAGACCCAGTACTTC.

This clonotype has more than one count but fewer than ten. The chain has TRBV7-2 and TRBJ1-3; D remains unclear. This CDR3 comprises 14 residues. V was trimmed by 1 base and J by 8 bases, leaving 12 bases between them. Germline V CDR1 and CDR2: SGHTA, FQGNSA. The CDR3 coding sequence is TGTGCCAGCAGCTTAGTAGGATCGGGAGACACCATATATTTT. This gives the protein CASSLVGSGDTIYF. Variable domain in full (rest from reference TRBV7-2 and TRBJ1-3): GAGVSQSPSNKVTEKGKDVELRCDPISGHTALYWYRQSLGQGLEFLIYFQGNSAPDKSGLPSDRFSAERTGGSVSTLTIQRTQQEDSAVYLCASSLVGSGDTIYFGEGSWLTVV.

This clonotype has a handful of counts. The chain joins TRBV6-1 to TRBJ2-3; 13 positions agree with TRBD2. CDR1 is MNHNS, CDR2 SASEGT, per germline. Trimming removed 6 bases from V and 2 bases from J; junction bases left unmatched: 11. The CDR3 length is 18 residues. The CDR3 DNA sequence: TGTGCCAGCAGCCCTACTAGCGGGAGGGCCTTTCCCACAGATACGCAGTATTTT. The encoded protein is CASSPTSGRAFPTDTQYF.

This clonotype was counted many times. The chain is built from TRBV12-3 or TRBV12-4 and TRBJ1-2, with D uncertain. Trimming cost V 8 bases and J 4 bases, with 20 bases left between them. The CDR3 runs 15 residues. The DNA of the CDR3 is TGTGCCAGCTCACCCTCACCGCAGCTAAGCTATGGCTACACCTTC. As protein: CASSPSPQLSYGYTF.

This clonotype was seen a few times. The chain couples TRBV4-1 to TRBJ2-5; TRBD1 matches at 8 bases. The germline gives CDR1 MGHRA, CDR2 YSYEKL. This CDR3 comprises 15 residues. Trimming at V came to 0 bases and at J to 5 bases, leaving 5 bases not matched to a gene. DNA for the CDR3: TGCGCCAGCAGCCAAGATCCCAGGGGGCTGGAGACCCAGTACTTC. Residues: CASSQDPRGLETQYF.

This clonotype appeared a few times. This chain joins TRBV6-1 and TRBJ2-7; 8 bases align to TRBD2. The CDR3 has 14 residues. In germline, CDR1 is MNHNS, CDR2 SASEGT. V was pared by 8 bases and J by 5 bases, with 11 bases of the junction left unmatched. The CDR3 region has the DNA TGTGCCAGCCAGTCGCGCGGGGGGAACCACGAGCAGTACTTC. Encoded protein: CASQSRGGNHEQYF.

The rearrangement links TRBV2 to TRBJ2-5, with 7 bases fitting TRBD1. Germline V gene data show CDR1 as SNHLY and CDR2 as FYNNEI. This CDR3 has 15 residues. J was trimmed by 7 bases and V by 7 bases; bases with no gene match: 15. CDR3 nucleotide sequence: TGTGCCAGCACCCTCGGACAGGCGTCAACGGCGACCCAGTACTTC. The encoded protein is CASTLGQASTATQYF.

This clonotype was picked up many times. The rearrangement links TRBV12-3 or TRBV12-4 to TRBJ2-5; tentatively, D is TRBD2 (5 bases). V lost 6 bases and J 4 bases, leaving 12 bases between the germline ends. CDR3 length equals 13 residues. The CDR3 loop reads CASRPREGETQYF. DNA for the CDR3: TGTGCCAGCAGGCCCCGTGAGGGAGAGACCCAGTACTTC.